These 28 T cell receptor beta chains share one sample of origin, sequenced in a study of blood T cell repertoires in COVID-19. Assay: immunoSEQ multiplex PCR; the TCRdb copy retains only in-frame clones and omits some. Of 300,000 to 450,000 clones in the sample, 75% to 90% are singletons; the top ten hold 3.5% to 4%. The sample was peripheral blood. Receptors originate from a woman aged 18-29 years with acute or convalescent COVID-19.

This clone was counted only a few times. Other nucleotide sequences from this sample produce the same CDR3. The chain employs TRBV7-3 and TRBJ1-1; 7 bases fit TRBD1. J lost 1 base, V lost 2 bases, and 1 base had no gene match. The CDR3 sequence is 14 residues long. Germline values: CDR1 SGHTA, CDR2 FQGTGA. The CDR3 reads CASSLGTENTEAFF. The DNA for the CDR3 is TGTGCCAGCAGCTTAGGGACAGAGAACACTGAAGCTTTCTTT.

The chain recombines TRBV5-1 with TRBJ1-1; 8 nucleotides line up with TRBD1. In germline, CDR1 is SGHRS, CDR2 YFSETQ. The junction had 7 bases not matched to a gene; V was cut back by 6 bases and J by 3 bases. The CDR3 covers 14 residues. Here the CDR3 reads CASTKTGGDTEAFF. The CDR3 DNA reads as TGCGCCAGCACAAAAACAGGGGGGGACACTGAAGCTTTCTTT.

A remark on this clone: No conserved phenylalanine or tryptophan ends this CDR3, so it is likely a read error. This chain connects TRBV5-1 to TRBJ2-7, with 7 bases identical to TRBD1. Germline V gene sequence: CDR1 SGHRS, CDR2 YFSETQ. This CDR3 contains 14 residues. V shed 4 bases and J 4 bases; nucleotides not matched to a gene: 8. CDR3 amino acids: CASSRDRQGYEQYS. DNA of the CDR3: TGCGCCAGCAGCCGTGACAGACAGGGTTACGAGCAGTACTCC.

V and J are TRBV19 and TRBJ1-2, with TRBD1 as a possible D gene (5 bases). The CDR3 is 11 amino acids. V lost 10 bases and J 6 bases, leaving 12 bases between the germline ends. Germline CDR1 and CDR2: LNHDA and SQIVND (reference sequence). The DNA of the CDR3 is TGTGCCACAGGGTTTCCGCATGGCTACACCTTC. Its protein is CATGFPHGYTF.

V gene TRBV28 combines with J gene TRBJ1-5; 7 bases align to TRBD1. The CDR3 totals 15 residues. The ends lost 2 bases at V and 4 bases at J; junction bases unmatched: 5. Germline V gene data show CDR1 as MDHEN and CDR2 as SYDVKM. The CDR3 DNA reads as TGTGCCAGCAGTTTAGTCGGGGACAGTAATCAGCCCCAGCATTTT. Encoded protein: CASSLVGDSNQPQHF.

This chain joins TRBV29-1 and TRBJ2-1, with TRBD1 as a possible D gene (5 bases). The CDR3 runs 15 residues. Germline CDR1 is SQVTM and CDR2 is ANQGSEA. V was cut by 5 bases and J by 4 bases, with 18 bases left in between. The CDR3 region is CSVQGSLTTYNEQFF. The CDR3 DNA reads TGCAGCGTTCAGGGAAGCCTGACGACTTACAATGAGCAGTTCTTC.

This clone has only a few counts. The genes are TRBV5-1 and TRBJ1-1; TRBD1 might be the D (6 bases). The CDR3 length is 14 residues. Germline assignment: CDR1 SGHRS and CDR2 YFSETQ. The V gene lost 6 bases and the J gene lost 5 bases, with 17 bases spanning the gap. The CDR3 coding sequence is TGCGCCAGCACCCAGGGGAGTTTAGGAACTGAAGCTTTCTTT. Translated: CASTQGSLGTEAFF. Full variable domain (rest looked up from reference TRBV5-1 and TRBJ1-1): KAGVTQTPRYLIKTRGQQVTLSCSPISGHRSVSWYQQTPGQGLQFLFEYFSETQRNKGNFPGRFSGRQFSNSRSEMNVSTLELGDSALYLCASTQGSLGTEAFFGQGTRLTVV.

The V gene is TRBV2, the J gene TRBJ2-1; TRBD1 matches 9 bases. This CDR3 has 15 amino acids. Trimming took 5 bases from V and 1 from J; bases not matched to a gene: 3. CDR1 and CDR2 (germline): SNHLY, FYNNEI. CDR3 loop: CASSKGQGSYNEQFF. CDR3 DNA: TGTGCCAGCAGTAAGGGACAGGGATCCTACAATGAGCAGTTCTTC.

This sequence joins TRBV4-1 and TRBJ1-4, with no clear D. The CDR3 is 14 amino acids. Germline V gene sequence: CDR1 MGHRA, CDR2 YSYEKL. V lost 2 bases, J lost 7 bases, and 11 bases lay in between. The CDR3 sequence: CASSQRGFGEKLFF. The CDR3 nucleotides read TGCGCCAGCAGCCAAAGAGGATTCGGTGAAAAACTGTTTTTT.

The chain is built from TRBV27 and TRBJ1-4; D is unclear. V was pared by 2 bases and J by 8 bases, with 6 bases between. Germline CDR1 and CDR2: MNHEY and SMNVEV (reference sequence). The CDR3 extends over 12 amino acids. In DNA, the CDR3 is TGTGCCAGCAGTTTAGGCGGGGAAAAACTGTTTTTT. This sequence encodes CASSLGGEKLFF.

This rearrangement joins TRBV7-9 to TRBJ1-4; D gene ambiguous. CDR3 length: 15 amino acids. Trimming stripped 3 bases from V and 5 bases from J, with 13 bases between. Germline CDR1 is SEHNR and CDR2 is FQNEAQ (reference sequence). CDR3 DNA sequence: TGTGCCAGCAGCTTTTTAACGGTTCCGAATGAAAAACTGTTTTTT. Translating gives CASSFLTVPNEKLFF.

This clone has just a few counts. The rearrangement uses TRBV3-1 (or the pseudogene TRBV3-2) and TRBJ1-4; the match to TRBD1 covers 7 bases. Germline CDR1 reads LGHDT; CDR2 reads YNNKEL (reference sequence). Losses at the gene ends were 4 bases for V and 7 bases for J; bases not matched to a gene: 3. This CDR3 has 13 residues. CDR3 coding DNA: TGTGCCAGCAGCCCCGGGACAGCTGAAAAACTGTTTTTT. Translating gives CASSPGTAEKLFF.

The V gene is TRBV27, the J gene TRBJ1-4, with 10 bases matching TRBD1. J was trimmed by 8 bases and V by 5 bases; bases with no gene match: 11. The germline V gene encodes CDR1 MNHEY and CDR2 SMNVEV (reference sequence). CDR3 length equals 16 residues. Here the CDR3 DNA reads TGTGCCAGCAGTGTCGGGACAGGGGCTCTAGAGGAAAAACTGTTTTTT. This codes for CASSVGTGALEEKLFF.

Here the CDR3 DNA reads TGTGCCAGCAGCCAAGTAACTAGCGGGAGGGGGTACCAAGAGACCCAGTACTTC. This codes for CASSQVTSGRGYQETQYF. J is TRBJ2-5 and V is TRBV3-1 (or the pseudogene TRBV3-2), with 13 bases lining up with TRBD2. There are 18 residues in the CDR3. Germline values: CDR1 LGHDT, CDR2 YNNKEL (reference sequence). The ends lost 1 base at V and 0 bases at J; junction bases unmatched: 5.

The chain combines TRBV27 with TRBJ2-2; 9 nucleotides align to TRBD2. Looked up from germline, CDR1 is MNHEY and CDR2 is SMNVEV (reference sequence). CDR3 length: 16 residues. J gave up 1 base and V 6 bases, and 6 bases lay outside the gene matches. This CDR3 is CASSERGAMNTGELFF. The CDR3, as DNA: TGTGCCAGCAGCGAGCGGGGGGCTATGAACACCGGGGAGCTGTTTTTT.

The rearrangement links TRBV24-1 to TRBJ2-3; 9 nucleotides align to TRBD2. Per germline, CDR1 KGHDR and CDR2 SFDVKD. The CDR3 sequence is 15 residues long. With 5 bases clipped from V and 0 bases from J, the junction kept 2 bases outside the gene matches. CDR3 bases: TGTGCCACCAGTGCAGCGGGGGGAAGCACAGATACGCAGTATTTT. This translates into CATSAAGGSTDTQYF.

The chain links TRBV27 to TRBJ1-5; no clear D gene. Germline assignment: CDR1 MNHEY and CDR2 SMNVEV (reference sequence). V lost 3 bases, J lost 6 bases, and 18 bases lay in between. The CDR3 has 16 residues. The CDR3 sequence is CASSFVASRNSQPQHF. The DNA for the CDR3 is TGTGCCAGCAGTTTTGTGGCCTCCAGGAACAGTCAGCCCCAGCATTTT.

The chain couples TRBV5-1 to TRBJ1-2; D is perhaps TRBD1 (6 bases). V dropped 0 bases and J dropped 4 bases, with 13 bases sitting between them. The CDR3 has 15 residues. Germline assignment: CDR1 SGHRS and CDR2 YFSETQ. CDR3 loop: CASSLVSGAPYGYTF. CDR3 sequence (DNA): TGCGCCAGCAGCTTGGTTTCAGGGGCGCCCTATGGCTACACCTTC.

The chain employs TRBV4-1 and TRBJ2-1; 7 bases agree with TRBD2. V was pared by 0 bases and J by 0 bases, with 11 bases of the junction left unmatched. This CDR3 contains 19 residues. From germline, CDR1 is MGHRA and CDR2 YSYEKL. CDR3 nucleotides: TGCGCCAGCAGCCAAGATTGGTTGCGGGAGTTGAGCTCCTACAATGAGCAGTTCTTC. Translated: CASSQDWLRELSSYNEQFF.

CDR3 protein: CASSKPRGKSDTEAFF. In DNA, the CDR3 is TGTGCCAGTAGTAAACCCAGGGGAAAGTCCGACACTGAAGCTTTCTTT. The J gene is TRBJ1-1, the V gene TRBV19; tentative D call: TRBD1 (6 bases). The germline V gene has CDR1 LNHDA and CDR2 SQIVND (reference sequence). The CDR3 spans 16 residues. Trimming took 4 bases from V and 3 from J, leaving 18 bases between them.

The CDR3 here is CASTPGTGLVETQYF. The CDR3 DNA reads TGTGCCAGCACCCCCGGGACAGGGTTGGTGGAGACCCAGTACTTC. The rearrangement links TRBV28 to TRBJ2-5; 9 bases are a match to TRBD1. With V trimmed by 7 bases and J by 5 bases, 11 bases remained unmatched. Germline CDR1 is MDHEN and CDR2 is SYDVKM. CDR3 size: 15 residues. The variable domain in full, with the rest retrieved from reference TRBV28 and TRBJ2-5, is DVKVTQSSRYLVKRTGEKVFLECVQDMDHENMFWYRQDPGLGLRLIYFSYDVKMKEKGDIPEGYSVSREKKERFSLILESASTNQTSMYLCASTPGTGLVETQYFGPGTRLLVL.

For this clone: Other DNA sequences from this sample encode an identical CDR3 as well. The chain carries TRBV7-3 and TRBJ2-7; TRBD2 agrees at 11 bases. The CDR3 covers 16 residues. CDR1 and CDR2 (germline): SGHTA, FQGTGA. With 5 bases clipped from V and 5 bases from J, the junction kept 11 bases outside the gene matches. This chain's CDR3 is CASSAIAGGPRNEQYF. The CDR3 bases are TGTGCCAGCAGCGCCATAGCGGGGGGGCCTCGCAACGAGCAGTACTTC. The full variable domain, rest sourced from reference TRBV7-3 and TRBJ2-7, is GAGVSQTPSNKVTEKGKYVELRCDPISGHTALYWYRQSLGQGPEFLIYFQGTGAADDSGLPNDRFFAVRPEGSVSTLKIQRTERGDSAVYLCASSAIAGGPRNEQYFGPGTRLTVT.

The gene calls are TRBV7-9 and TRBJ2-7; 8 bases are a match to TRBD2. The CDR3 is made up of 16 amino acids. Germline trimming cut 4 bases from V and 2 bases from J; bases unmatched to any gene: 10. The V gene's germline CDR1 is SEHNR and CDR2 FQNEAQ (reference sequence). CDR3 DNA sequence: TGTGCCAGCAGCTCCAGACTTAGCGGGACGACCTACGAGCAGTACTTC. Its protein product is CASSSRLSGTTYEQYF.

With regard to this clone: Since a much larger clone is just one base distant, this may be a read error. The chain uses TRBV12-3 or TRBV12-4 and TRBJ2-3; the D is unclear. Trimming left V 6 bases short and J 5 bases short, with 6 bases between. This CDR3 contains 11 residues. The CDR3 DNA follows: TGTGCCAGCAGCTCCCGAGATACGCAGTATTTT. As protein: CASSSRDTQYF.

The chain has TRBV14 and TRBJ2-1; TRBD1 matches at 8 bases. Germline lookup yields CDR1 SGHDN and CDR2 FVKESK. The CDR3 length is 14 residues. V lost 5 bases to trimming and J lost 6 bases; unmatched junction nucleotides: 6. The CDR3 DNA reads TGTGCCAGCAGCACTCGGACAGGGAGCAATGAGCAGTTCTTC. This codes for CASSTRTGSNEQFF.

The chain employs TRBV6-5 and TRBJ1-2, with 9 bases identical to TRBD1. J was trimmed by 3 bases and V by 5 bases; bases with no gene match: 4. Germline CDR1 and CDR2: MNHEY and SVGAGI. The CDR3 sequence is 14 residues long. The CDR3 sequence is CASSLGQGYYGYTF. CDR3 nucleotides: TGTGCCAGCAGTCTAGGACAGGGGTACTATGGCTACACCTTC.

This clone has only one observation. The CDR3 region is CASSLANGGVQETQYF. The DNA of the CDR3 is TGCGCCAGCAGCTTGGCCAACGGGGGGGTGCAAGAGACCCAGTACTTC. J is TRBJ2-5 and V is TRBV5-1, with 8 bases lining up with TRBD2. Germline loops: CDR1 SGHRS, CDR2 YFSETQ. The CDR3 length is 16 residues. J was trimmed by 2 bases and V by 0 bases; bases with no gene match: 6.

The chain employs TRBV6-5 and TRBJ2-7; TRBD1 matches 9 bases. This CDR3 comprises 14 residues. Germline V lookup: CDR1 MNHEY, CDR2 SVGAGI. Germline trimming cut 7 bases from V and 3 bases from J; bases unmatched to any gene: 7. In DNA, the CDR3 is TGTGCCAGCAACGACAGGGGGAGGCTCTACGAGCAGTACTTC. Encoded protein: CASNDRGRLYEQYF.